This is a list of T cell receptor beta chains from one sample in a study of T cell changes during pregnancy in multiple sclerosis. Profiling relied on immunoSEQ multiplex PCR, and the TCRdb table lists in-frame clones only, not all of them. This table holds 60,000 to 75,000 clones, 92% found once. Source: peripheral blood, taken in the second trimester of pregnancy. The receptors were sampled from a female donor with multiple sclerosis, enrolled in a pregnancy study. Each CDR3 is given with its conserved first and last residue. The D gene is left open where the match is weak. Only some rows state a clone size, as once, few, many or a class for expanded clones.

TRBJ2-3 - TRBV27 - TGTGCCACCTATAATGTGGCAGGGATAACAGATACGCAGTATTTT CATYNVAGITDTQYF
TRBJ2-1 once TRBV5-5 TRBD2 TGTGCCAGCAGCTCCGGACTAGCGGGGGACTACAATGAGCAGTTCTTC CASSSGLAGDYNEQFF
TRBJ1-2 once TRBV27 - TGTGCCAGCAGTTTATTAAGGGGGGGCCAGGGTCTGGATGGCTACACCTTC CASSLLRGGQGLDGYTF
TRBJ2-2 - TRBV11-3 - TGTGCCAGCAGCTTAGGGACTAACACCGGGGAGCTGTTTTTT CASSLGTNTGELFF
TRBJ1-4 - TRBV2 - TGTGCCAGCATTATCGGGAGGAATGAAAAACTGTTTTTT CASIIGRNEKLFF
TRBJ1-1 - TRBV7-3 - TGTGCCAGCAGCCCCCATACAGGGTTCGTGGCTGAAGCTTTCTTT CASSPHTGFVAEAFF
TRBJ1-5 - TRBV10-3 - TGTGCGATAGGAGGCCTTTATAGCAATCAGCCCCAGCATTTT CAIGGLYSNQPQHF
TRBJ2-1 - TRBV9 TRBD1 TGTGCCAGCGGAGCTCGGGACAGGGGTCGGCATGAGCAGTTCTTC CASGARDRGRHEQFF
TRBJ2-1 - TRBV7-3 TRBD2 TGTGCCAGCAGCTTAATTAGCGGGGGGGCCAATGAGCAGTTCTTC CASSLISGGANEQFF
TRBJ2-7 - TRBV6-5 - TGTGCCAGCAGCTCGGACAACTTGGGGGAGCAGTACTTC CASSSDNLGEQYF